A selection of T cell receptor beta chains follows, all from one sample in a study of shared clonotypes between healthy human individuals. Generated by immunoSEQ multiplex PCR, the TCRdb table keeps only in-frame clones and is missing some. The sample carries fewer than 3 million clones, under 95% recorded once. Material for sequencing was naive CD4+ T cells from PBMCs. All receptors derive from a man aged 18 to 29 in good health. Some clones in this sample may be carry-over from other donors' samples. CDR3s include the opening cysteine and the closing phenylalanine or tryptophan.

V gene | CDR3 protein
TRBV7-9 | CASSFAWAPVEAFF
TRBV18 | CASSEYSVTDTQYF
TRBV5-1 | CASSSDTNTGELFF
TRBV5-4 | CASSSGTGQQETQYF
TRBV2 | CASSEASYNEQFF
TRBV28 | CASRPARSGYSNQPQHF
TRBV28 | CASSPGTGDQPQHF
TRBV5-1 | CASSLLGASGSATEQFF
TRBV30 | CAWNRDYPSYNSPLHF
TRBV27 | CASRPGFSDYGYTF
TRBV6-6 | CASSPGIGERKNIQYF
TRBV7-3 | CASSLEANTGELFF
TRBV5-1 | CASSLYAEVAGELFF
TRBV7-9 | CASSKQPITGDGNTIYF
TRBV2 | CASSESSGRQPQHF
TRBV5-1 | CASSLEAGTNEKLFF
TRBV6-5 | CASRETGGRGNTIYF
TRBV28 | CASSTSGRADTQYF
TRBV5-1 | CASSLGLAGVGETQYF
TRBV2 | CASTLDSHNEQFF
TRBV25-1 | CASSEVRGDNEQFF
TRBV5-1 | CASSLAGGSSYEQYF
TRBV5-1 | CASSLGYMTGELFF
TRBV13 | CASSHPTRGGYEQYF
TRBV28 | CASSLVLSGANVLTF
TRBV21-1 | CASTVDRDIYEQYF
TRBV6-5 | CASSRDRDNSPLHF
TRBV7-2 | CASSLIAWVGSYGYTF
TRBV28 | CASSLGPGQKSSYEQYF
TRBV5-5 | CASSLEWVNQPQHF
TRBV19 | CASSMGRAVGPQHF
TRBV28 | CASSPGPSYNEQFF
TRBV19 | CASSITGFDQPQHF
TRBV7-9 | CASSPRPGDTQYF
TRBV7-2 | CASSLGGTSAYNEQFF
TRBV6-6 | CASSRNAGLDTQYF
TRBV2 | CASRTGTGFTGELFF
TRBV5-1 | CASSPQGAQETQYF
TRBV11-2 | CASSSLAGSSYNEQFF
TRBV7-9 | CASSLRLAGLGDTEAFF
TRBV29-1 | CSVGRGSGELFF
TRBV27 | CASSKGRRSGSYNEQFF
TRBV28 | CASRPKPGQDYGYTF
TRBV5-1 | CASSLVREHEQYF
TRBV11-2 | CASSSDRPEEQYF
TRBV7-2 | CASSLEPGVVKQFF
TRBV19 | CASSISRGRGDNQPQHF
TRBV5-1 | CASSYYRTSRTSTDTQYF
TRBV28 | CASSPGGRVTDTQYF
TRBV18 | CASSPTFINEQFF
TRBV28 | CASSLTDFHGYTF
TRBV5-1 | CASSGTSSTDTQYF
TRBV11-2 | CASSLFRVLGASYNEQFF